These 21 T cell receptor beta chains were sequenced from one sample in a study of cytotoxic CD8 clonotypes in ibrutinib-treated CLL. Here immunoSEQ multiplex PCR was the method, and the copy in TCRdb shows in-frame clones only, minus some. The sample holds 5,500 to 8,500 clones; around 70% are singletons and the top ten take around 27%. Source: PBMCs, taken before ibrutinib treatment. These receptors were taken from a human donor with chronic lymphocytic leukemia.

This chain uses TRBV2 with TRBJ1-1, with 8 positions matching TRBD1. Germline V gene data show CDR1 as SNHLY and CDR2 as FYNNEI. The CDR3 consists of 14 residues. Trimming took 7 bases from V and 11 from J; bases not matched to a gene: 15. The CDR3 sequence is CASTQGQVLGKAFF. The CDR3 DNA reads as TGTGCCAGCACTCAGGGACAGGTCCTGGGTAAGGCTTTCTTT. Drawing the rest from reference TRBV2 and TRBJ1-1, the complete variable domain is EPEVTQTPSHQVTQMGQEVILRCVPISNHLYFYWYRQILGQKVEFLVSFYNNEISEKSEIFDDQFSVERPDGSNFTLKIRSTKLEDSAMYFCASTQGQVLGKAFFGQGTRLTVV.

The chain has TRBV14 and TRBJ1-1; D gene ambiguous. This CDR3 has 14 residues. V lost 0 bases and J lost 3, with 8 bases in between. Germline V gene lookup returns CDR1 SGHDN and CDR2 FVKESK. The DNA for the CDR3 is TGTGCCAGCAGCCAAGAGGGAGGGCACACTGAAGCTTTCTTT. Amino acids: CASSQEGGHTEAFF.

This clone was detected once. The rearrangement uses TRBV18 and TRBJ1-4; D remains ambiguous. The CDR3 runs to 14 residues. The V gene lost 2 bases and the J gene lost 7 bases, with 11 bases spanning the gap. In germline, CDR1 is KGHSH, CDR2 LQKENI. For the CDR3, the DNA is TGTGCCAGCTCACCAGACGGGAGGACTGAAAAACTGTTTTTT. Amino acids: CASSPDGRTEKLFF.

V usage is TRBV11-2 and J usage is TRBJ1-2; D gene uncertain. This CDR3 contains 15 residues. Germline CDR1 reads SGHAT; CDR2 reads FQNNGV. V was trimmed by 5 bases and J by 2 bases, leaving 15 bases between them. The CDR3 loop reads CASSPRHILNYGYTF. In DNA, the CDR3 is TGTGCCAGCAGCCCGAGACACATTTTGAACTATGGCTACACCTTC.

The chain uses TRBV28 and TRBJ1-3; D is ambiguous. Trimming left V 7 bases short and J 0 bases short, with 4 bases between. CDR3 length equals 12 residues. Germline loops: CDR1 MDHEN, CDR2 SYDVKM. CDR3 nucleotides: TGTGCCAGCACGACCTCTGGAAACACCATATATTTT. Protein product: CASTTSGNTIYF.

The chain employs TRBV25-1 and TRBJ2-6; possibly TRBD1 for D (6 bases). V was cut by 2 bases and J by 2 bases, with 13 bases left in between. The CDR3 loop spans 17 amino acids. Germline CDR1 reads MGHDK; CDR2 reads SYGVNS. The CDR3 loop reads CASSEPGVEAGANVLTF. CDR3 sequence (DNA): TGTGCCAGCAGTGAACCAGGGGTGGAGGCTGGGGCCAACGTCCTGACTTTC.

V usage is TRBV10-3 and J usage is TRBJ1-2; TRBD1 aligns across 8 bases. With V trimmed by 10 bases and J by 8 bases, 15 bases remained unmatched. The CDR3 is 14 amino acids. CDR1 ENHRY and CDR2 SYGVKD come from the germline V gene. The CDR3 sequence is CATVLDRQGKGYTF. The CDR3, as DNA: TGTGCCACCGTCCTGGACCGACAGGGGAAGGGCTACACCTTC.

This sequence joins TRBV6-5 and TRBJ2-5, with 11 bases matching TRBD2. The V gene's germline CDR1 is MNHEY and CDR2 SVGAGI. The CDR3 has 15 residues. V lost 8 bases to trimming and J lost 5 bases; unmatched junction nucleotides: 10. CDR3 protein: CASRRSGRGVETQYF. The CDR3 nucleotides are TGTGCCAGCCGACGTAGCGGGAGGGGTGTTGAGACCCAGTACTTC.

The table lists this clone with a count of one. The chain carries TRBV5-1 and TRBJ2-3, with 7 bases lining up with TRBD2. Germline V gene lookup returns CDR1 SGHRS and CDR2 YFSETQ. The ends lost 3 bases at V and 6 bases at J; junction bases unmatched: 10. The CDR3 runs to 15 residues. CDR3 residues: CASSSRLAGLDTQYF. CDR3 DNA sequence: TGCGCCAGCAGCTCCAGACTAGCTGGGTTGGATACGCAGTATTTT.

The rearrangement links TRBV27 to TRBJ2-7; TRBD1 matches 7 bases. CDR1 is MNHEY and CDR2 is SMNVEV in the germline V gene (reference sequence). This CDR3 has 15 residues. With 7 bases clipped from V and 3 bases from J, the junction kept 12 bases outside the gene matches. The CDR3 region is CASTPGRTGFYEQYF. The CDR3 DNA reads as TGTGCCAGCACCCCCGGGCGGACAGGCTTCTACGAGCAGTACTTC.

The chain couples TRBV11-3 to TRBJ2-1; tentatively, D is TRBD1 or TRBD2 (5 bases each). Looked up from germline, CDR1 is SGHNT and CDR2 is YENEEA. Trimming shortened V by 3 bases and J by 2 bases, and 11 bases separated the two germline ends. This CDR3 is 15 amino acids long. Here the CDR3 reads CASSLGVAAYNEQFF. The CDR3 region has the DNA TGTGCCAGCAGCTTGGGGGTAGCCGCCTACAATGAGCAGTTCTTC.

V usage is TRBV2 and J usage is TRBJ2-7; D unclear. Germline V gene sequence: CDR1 SNHLY, CDR2 FYNNEI. This CDR3 comprises 15 residues. The germline V and J ends were trimmed by 1 base and 2 bases, with 12 bases remaining between them. CDR3 DNA: TGTGCCAGCAGTGAAGGGGCGCACACAGCCTACGAGCAGTACTTC. Translating gives CASSEGAHTAYEQYF.

This clone has only a few counts. This chain links TRBV2 with TRBJ2-2; D is ambiguous. Germline V CDR1 and CDR2: SNHLY, FYNNEI. V lost 4 bases and J lost 3, with 6 bases in between. The CDR3 covers 13 residues. The CDR3 coding sequence is TGTGCCAGCAGTGGGTCCTACACCGGGGAGCTGTTTTTT. This encodes CASSGSYTGELFF.

J is TRBJ1-4 and V is TRBV5-4; TRBD1 is a possible D gene (6 bases). The CDR3 totals 15 residues. Germline V gives CDR1 SGHNT, CDR2 YYREEE (reference sequence). V lost 4 bases, J lost 4 bases, and 14 bases lay in between. As DNA, the CDR3 is TGTGCCAGCAGCGGAAAGACAGGAAATAATGAAAAACTGTTTTTT. It encodes CASSGKTGNNEKLFF. Combining the CDR3 with reference TRBV5-4 and TRBJ1-4 gives the whole variable domain ETGVTQSPTHLIKTRGQQVTLRCSSQSGHNTVSWYQQALGQGPQFIFQYYREEENGRGNFPPRFSGLQFPNYSSELNVNALELDDSALYLCASSGKTGNNEKLFFGSGTQLSVL.

V is TRBV6-5 and J is TRBJ1-2; TRBD1 is a possible D gene (5 bases). Germline CDR1 reads MNHEY; CDR2 reads SVGAGI. The CDR3 is made up of 13 amino acids. Trimming left V 1 base short and J 10 bases short, with 13 bases between. CDR3 nucleotides: TGTGCCAGCAGTTACTTCCTTCAGGGTGACTACACCTTC. Its translation is CASSYFLQGDYTF.

The chain links TRBV5-6 to TRBJ1-3, with D perhaps TRBD1 (5 bases). V lost 5 bases and J 2 bases, leaving 20 bases between the germline ends. This CDR3 is built from 17 residues. CDR1 is SGHDT, CDR2 YYEEEE, per germline. CDR3 DNA: TGTGCCAGCAGTCATTACCCCTCCAGGGTGACTGGAAACACCATATATTTT. Protein sequence: CASSHYPSRVTGNTIYF. Complete variable domain (other parts from reference TRBV5-6 and TRBJ1-3): DAGVTQSPTHLIKTRGQQVTLRCSPKSGHDTVSWYQQALGQGPQFIFQYYEEEERQRGNFPDRFSGHQFPNYSSELNVNALLLGDSALYLCASSHYPSRVTGNTIYFGEGSWLTVV.

J is TRBJ1-6 and V is TRBV9; D call uncertain. Between the trimmed V and J ends, which lost 7 bases and 10 bases, there was a span of 21 bases. The CDR3 runs to 15 residues. Germline CDR1 SGDLS, CDR2 YYNGEE. The CDR3 DNA reads TGTGCCAGCGGTGAAGAGCCGGGGAAATGGTCACCCCTCCACTTT. Residues: CASGEEPGKWSPLHF. The whole variable domain, remainder taken from reference TRBV9 and TRBJ1-6, is DSGVTQTPKHLITATGQRVTLRCSPRSGDLSVYWYQQSLDQGLQFLIQYYNGEERAKGNILERFSAQQFPDLHSELNLSSLELGDSALYFCASGEEPGKWSPLHFGNGTRLTVT.

Only one count was recorded for this clone. The genes are TRBV10-3 and TRBJ1-1; no clear D. The CDR3 totals 12 residues. The germline gives CDR1 ENHRY, CDR2 SYGVKD. Trimming pared 3 bases from V and 8 bases from J, leaving 10 bases between. In DNA form, the CDR3 reads TGTGCCATCAGTGATTTCGGGAGGGAAGCTTTCTTT. This encodes CAISDFGREAFF.

The gene calls are TRBV5-1 and TRBJ2-1; either TRBD1 or TRBD2 may fit D (6 bases each). The germline V gene encodes CDR1 SGHRS and CDR2 YFSETQ. This CDR3 is 14 amino acids long. Trimming took 7 bases from V and 2 from J, leaving 13 bases between them. In nucleotides, the CDR3 is TGCGCCAGCGGACGGGGGCCCCCCTACAATGAGCAGTTCTTC. Translating gives CASGRGPPYNEQFF.

This rearrangement joins TRBV11-1 to TRBJ2-1, with a possible D match to TRBD1 (6 bases). Between the trimmed V and J ends, which lost 5 bases and 6 bases, there was a span of 23 bases. The CDR3 loop spans 17 amino acids. Germline loops: CDR1 SGHAT, CDR2 FQDESV (reference sequence). The CDR3 nucleotides read TGTGCCAGCAGCATCGAAGACGGCAGGGTAGGGGGCAATGAGCAGTTCTTC. The encoded protein is CASSIEDGRVGGNEQFF.

This chain uses TRBV5-1 with TRBJ1-1, with D unresolved. V dropped 2 bases and J dropped 12 bases, with 14 bases sitting between them. The length of the CDR3 is 12 residues. Germline lookup yields CDR1 SGHRS and CDR2 YFSETQ. The DNA of the CDR3 is TGCGCCAGCAGCTTTATAGGTGGGTTGACTTTCTTT. Translated, it gives CASSFIGGLTFF. The entire variable domain, with the rest obtained from reference TRBV5-1 and TRBJ1-1, is as follows: KAGVTQTPRYLIKTRGQQVTLSCSPISGHRSVSWYQQTPGQGLQFLFEYFSETQRNKGNFPGRFSGRQFSNSRSEMNVSTLELGDSALYLCASSFIGGLTFFGQGTRLTVV.